Below are 19 T cell receptor beta chains sequenced from a single sample in a study of regulatory T cells in long-lasting Graves disease. Construction of the TCR beta libraries employed iRepertoire HTBI primers in conjunction with Arm-PCR of CDR3 regions. Using its own MiXCR run on the multiplex PCR reads, TCRdb lists one record per CDR3 protein. This table holds some 450,000 distinct CDR3 sequences, around 17% found once. The time point was: newly diagnosed GD, antithyroid drugs for less than 3 months. Construction of the TCR library relied on RNA isolated from PBMCs. The same data also went into a second study, on T cells in Graves' hyperthyroidism and ophthalmopathy.

Source: peripheral blood mononuclear cells (PBMCs), taken at new diagnosis, from a patient treated with antithyroid drugs. The source of these receptors is a woman aged 25-40 years with Graves disease.

This CDR3 reads CASSMGVGYGYTF. In DNA form, the CDR3 reads TGTGCCAGTAGTATGGGGGTCGGCTATGGCTACACCTTC. The chain is built from TRBV19 and TRBJ1-2, with D possibly TRBD1 on 5 matching bases. The CDR3 is 13 residues long. From germline, CDR1 is LNHDA and CDR2 SQIVND (reference sequence). Deletions cut 3 bases from V and 4 bases from J, with 9 bases between.

This clonotype occurred many times. The rearrangement joins TRBV20-1 to TRBJ2-7; D might be TRBD1 or TRBD2, each matching 6 bases. CDR1 and CDR2 from the germline V gene are DFQATT and SNEGSKA (reference sequence). V was trimmed by 5 bases and J by 5 bases, leaving 16 bases between them. This CDR3 spans 13 amino acids. The CDR3 nucleotides read TGCAGTGCTCACGTCGAGGGGGGCGACGAGCAGTACTTC. Translated, it gives CSAHVEGGDEQYF.

There are many counts of this clonotype. The CDR3 reads CASGGRGSGETQYF. The CDR3 bases are TGTGCCAGCGGGGGACGGGGGTCAGGAGAGACCCAGTACTTC. The chain carries TRBV2 and TRBJ2-5; D may be TRBD2 (6 bases). Germline V gives CDR1 SNHLY, CDR2 FYNNEI. The CDR3 covers 14 residues. Deletions cut 8 bases from V and 4 bases from J, with 17 bases between.

This clonotype was seen repeatedly, ten times or more. The V call is TRBV5-1, the J call TRBJ2-1, with TRBD1 matching 7 bases. Germline values: CDR1 SGHRS, CDR2 YFSETQ. The length of the CDR3 is 17 residues. V dropped 4 bases and J dropped 0; count of bases not matched to a gene: 10. In DNA, the CDR3 is TGCGCCAGCAGCCTTTGGGACAGCTACAGCTCCTACAATGAGCAGTTCTTC. It specifies CASSLWDSYSSYNEQFF.

Notes on this clonotype: This may arise from a read error, as a much more abundant clone is one base away. The rearrangement links TRBV6-1 to TRBJ2-7, with TRBD2 matching 7 bases. CDR1 MNHNS and CDR2 SASEGT come from the germline V gene. The CDR3 sequence is 17 residues long. In DNA form, the CDR3 reads TGTGGCAGCAGTCGTGAGGTACTAGCGAAAAGAAGGGACGAGCAGTACTTC. Protein sequence: CGSSREVLAKRRDEQYF.

This clonotype was seen many times. The chain has TRBV2 and TRBJ1-5; 7 bases map to TRBD1. This CDR3 has 15 amino acids. CDR1 is SNHLY, CDR2 FYNNEI, per germline. The ends lost 6 bases at V and 6 bases at J; junction bases unmatched: 11. CDR3 loop: CASSNTGATGQPQHF. The CDR3 bases are TGTGCCAGCAGCAATACAGGGGCGACCGGTCAGCCCCAGCATTTT.

This chain's CDR3 is CASSLGGRESSYEQYF. CDR3 nucleotides: TGTGCCAGCAGCTTAGGCGGGAGGGAGAGCTCCTACGAGCAGTACTTC. The chain uses TRBV7-2 and TRBJ2-7; 9 bases are shared with TRBD2. The CDR3 covers 16 residues. Trimming took 1 base from V and 0 from J; bases not matched to a gene: 4. Germline CDR1 is SGHTA and CDR2 is FQGNSA.

Worth noting for this clonotype: Since a much larger clone is just one base distant, this may be a read error. The V and J genes are TRBV6-2 or TRBV6-3 and TRBJ1-5; D is unclear. This CDR3 has 15 residues. CDR1 and CDR2 (germline): MNHEY, SVGEGT. The V end lost 7 bases, the J end lost 2 bases, and 15 bases lay between the germline ends. CDR3 region: CASKLTGTGNQPQHF. The CDR3 DNA reads as TGTGCCAGCAAACTTACCGGAACAGGCAATCAGCCCCAGCATTTT.

This clonotype was found many times. J is TRBJ2-1 and V is TRBV11-3; possible D gene TRBD2, 7 bases. Per the germline V gene, CDR1 is SGHNT and CDR2 is YENEEA. The V end was cut by 5 bases, the J end by 3 bases, with 20 bases between. This CDR3 is built from 17 residues. CDR3 amino acids: CASSLEGWGGVYNEQFF. CDR3 in DNA: TGTGCCAGCAGCCTTGAGGGTTGGGGGGGCGTCTACAATGAGCAGTTCTTC.

This clonotype was recorded at least ten times. The genes are TRBV20-1 and TRBJ2-1; 10 nucleotides match TRBD1. CDR3 length equals 13 residues. V trimming: 6 bases; J trimming: 9 bases; junction bases outside the gene matches: 8. From germline, CDR1 is DFQATT and CDR2 SNEGSKA (reference sequence). CDR3 protein: CSANGRDRGEQFF. In DNA, the CDR3 is TGCAGTGCCAACGGGAGGGACAGGGGTGAGCAGTTCTTC.

This clonotype was detected only a few times. J is TRBJ2-6 and V is TRBV6-2 or TRBV6-3; TRBD1 is a possible D gene (5 bases). The CDR3 runs 16 residues. CDR1 is MNHEY, CDR2 SVGEGT, per germline. V was pared by 0 bases and J by 2 bases, with 8 bases between. In nucleotides, the CDR3 is TGTGCCAGCAGTTACTCAGGCAGGGCTGGGGCCAACGTCCTGACTTTC. This translates into CASSYSGRAGANVLTF.

This clonotype was counted ten times or more. The chain has TRBV12-3 or TRBV12-4 and TRBJ1-4; TRBD1 aligns across 10 bases. The CDR3 totals 14 residues. The junction had 6 bases not matched to a gene; V was cut back by 6 bases and J by 8 bases. CDR3 DNA: TGTGCCAGCAGCACCGGGACAGGGGAGGAAAAACTGTTTTTT. Amino acids: CASSTGTGEEKLFF.

This clonotype was seen ten or more times. V usage is TRBV7-2 and J usage is TRBJ2-1, with 13 bases identical to TRBD2. V lost 2 bases to trimming and J lost 4 bases; unmatched junction nucleotides: 5. The CDR3 has 17 residues. CDR1 is SGHTA, CDR2 FQGNSA, per germline. CDR3 amino acids: CASSLTSGRARYNEQFF. The CDR3 DNA is TGTGCCAGCAGCTTAACTAGCGGGAGGGCGAGGTACAATGAGCAGTTCTTC.

Note on this clonotype: One base away lies a much larger clone, so this may be a sequencing read error. The chain has TRBV11-2 and TRBJ2-7, with TRBD1 identical over 7 bases. Trimming cost V 4 bases and J 5 bases; bases outside gene matches: 11. Germline V gene sequence: CDR1 SGHAT, CDR2 FQNNGV. The CDR3 loop spans 15 amino acids. CDR3: CASSSGGAGGDEQYF. DNA of the CDR3: TGTGCCAGCAGCTCTGGTGGGGCAGGGGGAGACGAGCAGTACTTC.

The genes are TRBV7-9 and TRBJ2-6; the match to TRBD1 covers 7 bases. The J segment lost 2 bases and the V segment lost 5 bases, leaving 6 bases of the junction unmatched. The CDR3 is 16 amino acids. Germline assignment: CDR1 SEHNR and CDR2 FQNEAQ (reference sequence). The CDR3 DNA reads as TGTGCCAGCAGCCCACCCGGGACAGCTGGGGCCAACGTCCTGACTTTC. Protein product: CASSPPGTAGANVLTF.

The chain employs TRBV20-1 and TRBJ2-4, with a tentative D call TRBD2 (6 bases). Trimming took off 6 bases at V and 9 bases at J, with 24 bases between the two ends. The germline CDR1 and CDR2 sequences are DFQATT and SNEGSKA (reference sequence). There are 15 residues in the CDR3. The CDR3 DNA follows: TGCAGTGCCTCCTCGGGGACTGGGTTGCGGAGCATTCAGTACTTC. Its translation: CSASSGTGLRSIQYF.

This clonotype was observed at least ten times. The chain joins TRBV7-2 to TRBJ2-7; D is possibly TRBD1 (6 bases). Per germline, CDR1 SGHTA and CDR2 FQGNSA. The V end was cut by 1 base, the J end by 5 bases, with 18 bases between. CDR3 size: 16 residues. The CDR3 spells CASSLGVTRGVHEQYF. The CDR3 DNA reads TGTGCCAGCAGCTTAGGCGTTACCAGGGGTGTACACGAGCAGTACTTC.

This clonotype was seen repeatedly, ten times or more. The chain uses TRBV28 and TRBJ2-7, with 7 bases that match TRBD2. Unmatched junction bases numbered 5, after V lost 2 bases and J lost 1 base. The germline V gene encodes CDR1 MDHEN and CDR2 SYDVKM. The CDR3 runs to 15 residues. The CDR3 DNA is TGTGCCAGCAGTTTAGCCCTAGCGGATTCCTACGAGCAGTACTTC. This gives the protein CASSLALADSYEQYF.

In its sample, this clonotype was seen many times. The J gene is TRBJ2-2, the V gene TRBV7-8; the D is unclear. The ends were cut back, 1 base at V and 4 bases at J, with 7 bases in the middle. Germline V gene lookup returns CDR1 SGHVS and CDR2 FQNEAQ. The CDR3 is 14 residues long. The CDR3 DNA is TGTGCCAGCAGCTTAGACCGGAGCACCGGGGAGCTGTTTTTT. Amino acids: CASSLDRSTGELFF.